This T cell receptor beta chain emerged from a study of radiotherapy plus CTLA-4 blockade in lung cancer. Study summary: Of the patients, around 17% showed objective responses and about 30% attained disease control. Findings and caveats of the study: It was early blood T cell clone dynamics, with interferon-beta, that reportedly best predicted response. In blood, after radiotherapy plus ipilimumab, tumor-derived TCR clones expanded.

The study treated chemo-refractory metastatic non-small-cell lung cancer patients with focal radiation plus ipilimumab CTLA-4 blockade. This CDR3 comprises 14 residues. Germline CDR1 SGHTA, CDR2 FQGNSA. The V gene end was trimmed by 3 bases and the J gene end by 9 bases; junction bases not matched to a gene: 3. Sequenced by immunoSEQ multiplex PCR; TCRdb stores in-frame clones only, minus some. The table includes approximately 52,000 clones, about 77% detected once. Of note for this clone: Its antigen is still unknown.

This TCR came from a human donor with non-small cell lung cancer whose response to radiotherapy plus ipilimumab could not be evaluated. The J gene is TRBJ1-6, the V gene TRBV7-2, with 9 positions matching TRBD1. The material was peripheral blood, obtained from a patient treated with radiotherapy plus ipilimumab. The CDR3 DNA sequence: TGTGCCAGCAGCTTTGACAGGGGGAGTTCACCCCTCCACTTT. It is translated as CASSFDRGSSPLHF.